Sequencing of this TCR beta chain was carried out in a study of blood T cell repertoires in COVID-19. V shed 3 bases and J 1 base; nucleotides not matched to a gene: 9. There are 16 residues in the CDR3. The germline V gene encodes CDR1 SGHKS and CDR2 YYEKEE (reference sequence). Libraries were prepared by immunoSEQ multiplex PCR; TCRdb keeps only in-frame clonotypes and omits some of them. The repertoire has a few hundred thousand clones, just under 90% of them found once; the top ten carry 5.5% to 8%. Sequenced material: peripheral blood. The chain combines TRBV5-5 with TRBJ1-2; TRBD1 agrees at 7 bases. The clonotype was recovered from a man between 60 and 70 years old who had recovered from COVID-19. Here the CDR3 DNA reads TGTGCCAGCAGCTCGTACGACAGGGTTGATAACTATGGCTACACCTTC. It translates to CASSSYDRVDNYGYTF. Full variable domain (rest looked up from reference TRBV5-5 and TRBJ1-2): DAGVTQSPTHLIKTRGQQVTLRCSPISGHKSVSWYQQVLGQGPQFIFQYYEKEERGRGNFPDRFSARQFPNYSSELNVNALLLGDSALYLCASSSYDRVDNYGYTFGSGTRLTVV.